These 5 T cell receptor beta chains originate from one sample sequenced in a study of control samples from healthy donors and cancer patients. Clones were sequenced by immunoSEQ multiplex PCR, and TCRdb holds only the in-frame ones, with some missing. The data contain about 130,000 clones, approximately 90% of them singletons. Sequencing was performed on blood. The source of these receptors is a man aged 50-60 years in good health.

The V call is TRBV7-7, the J call TRBJ2-3; 7 bases match TRBD2. J lost 8 bases, V lost 1 base, and 9 bases had no gene match. The CDR3 totals 15 residues. Germline V lookup: CDR1 SSHAT, CDR2 FNYEAQ (reference sequence). The CDR3 DNA reads as TGTGCCAGCAGCTTAGAAGGAGCGGGGCGGGGTACGCAGTATTTT. Encoded protein: CASSLEGAGRGTQYF.

The V and J genes are TRBV6-5 and TRBJ2-7, with 14 positions matching TRBD2. V gave up 6 bases and J gave up 7 bases; unmatched junction bases: 5. Looked up from germline, CDR1 is MNHEY and CDR2 is SVGAGI. CDR3 length: 14 amino acids. The CDR3 protein is CASRTSGGAREQYF. The CDR3 region has the DNA TGTGCCAGCAGGACTAGCGGGGGGGCAAGGGAGCAGTACTTC.

The chain joins TRBV7-2 to TRBJ2-7, with no clear D. Germline loops: CDR1 SGHTA, CDR2 FQGNSA. V dropped 4 bases and J dropped 3 bases, with 7 bases sitting between them. This CDR3 has 12 residues. CDR3 sequence: CASSWGYYEQYF. The CDR3 nucleotides are TGTGCCAGCAGCTGGGGTTACTACGAGCAGTACTTC.

The chain recombines TRBV6-1 with TRBJ2-6; D may be TRBD1 (5 bases). Germline values: CDR1 MNHNS, CDR2 SASEGT. Trimming shortened V by 4 bases and J by 0 bases, and 19 bases separated the two germline ends. This CDR3 has 19 amino acids. CDR3 loop: CASSATQLRVHSGANVLTF. In DNA, the CDR3 is TGTGCCAGCAGTGCAACCCAGCTCAGGGTACACTCTGGGGCCAACGTCCTGACTTTC.

This chain joins TRBV3-1 (or the pseudogene TRBV3-2) and TRBJ1-2, with a weak D call TRBD1 (5 bases). The CDR3 totals 15 residues. Trimming removed 2 bases from V and 7 bases from J, with 17 bases in between. In germline, CDR1 is LGHDT, CDR2 YNNKEL (reference sequence). CDR3 nucleotides: TGTGCCAGCAGCCAAAGTGGCACGGGGGGGTCTGGCTACACCTTC. Translation gives CASSQSGTGGSGYTF.